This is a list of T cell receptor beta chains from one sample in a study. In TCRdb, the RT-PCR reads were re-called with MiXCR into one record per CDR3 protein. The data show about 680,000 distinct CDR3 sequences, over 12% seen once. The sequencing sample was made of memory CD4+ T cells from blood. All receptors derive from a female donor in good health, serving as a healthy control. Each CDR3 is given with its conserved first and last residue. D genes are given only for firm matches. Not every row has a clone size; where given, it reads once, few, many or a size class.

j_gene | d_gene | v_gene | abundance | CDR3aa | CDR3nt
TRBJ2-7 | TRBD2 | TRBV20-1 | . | CSASLAGDEQYF | TGCAGTGCTAGCCTAGCGGGGGACGAGCAGTACTTC
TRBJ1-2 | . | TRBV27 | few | CASSPTTGVYGYTF | TGTGCCAGCAGCCCCACCACAGGAGTCTATGGCTACACCTTC
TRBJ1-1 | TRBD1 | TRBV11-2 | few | CASSLRTGLQEAFF | TGTGCCAGCAGCCTACGGACAGGTCTTCAAGAAGCTTTCTTT
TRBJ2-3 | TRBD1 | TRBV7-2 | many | CASSSQGVDTQYF | TGTGCCAGCAGCTCCCAGGGGGTTGATACGCAGTATTTT
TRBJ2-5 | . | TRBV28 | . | CASTPQGWVETQYF | TGTGCCAGCACCCCGCAGGGGTGGGTAGAGACCCAGTACTTC
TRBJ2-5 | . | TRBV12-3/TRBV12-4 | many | CASSWTAYQETQYF | TGTGCCAGCAGTTGGACAGCGTACCAAGAGACCCAGTACTTC
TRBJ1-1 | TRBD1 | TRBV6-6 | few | CASSWDRRNTEAFF | TGTGCCAGCAGTTGGGACAGGAGGAACACTGAAGCTTTCTTT
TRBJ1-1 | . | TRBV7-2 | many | CASSLRPGTGEAFF | TGTGCCAGCAGCTTACGGCCCGGGACGGGTGAAGCTTTCTTT
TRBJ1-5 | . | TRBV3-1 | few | CASSHDSLNQPQHF | TGTGCCAGCAGCCATGACAGCCTCAATCAGCCCCAGCATTTT
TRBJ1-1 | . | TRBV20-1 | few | CSAREGGTGDEAFF | TGCAGTGCTAGAGAGGGCGGGACGGGGGATGAAGCTTTCTTT
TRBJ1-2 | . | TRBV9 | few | CASSVGGSQTYGYTF | TGTGCCAGCAGCGTAGGCGGCAGCCAGACCTATGGCTACACCTTC
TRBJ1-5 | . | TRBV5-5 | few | CASSTYRDQPQHF | TGTGCCAGCAGCACCTACAGGGATCAGCCCCAGCATTTT
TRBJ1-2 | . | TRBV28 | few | CASSFPGHSNYGYTF | TGTGCCAGCAGTTTCCCGGGACACTCTAACTATGGCTACACCTTC
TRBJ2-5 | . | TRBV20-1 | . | CSAERTETQYF | TGCAGTGCCGAACGGACGGAGACCCAGTACTTC
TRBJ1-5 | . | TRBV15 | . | CATSRSADNQPQHF | TGTGCCACCAGCCGGTCAGCGGACAATCAGCCCCAGCATTTT
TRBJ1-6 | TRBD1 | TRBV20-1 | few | CSVQGQGYNSPLHF | TGCAGTGTCCAAGGACAGGGGTATAATTCACCCCTCCACTTT
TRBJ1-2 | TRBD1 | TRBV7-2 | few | CASSLGDRAWGYTF | TGTGCCAGCAGCTTAGGGGACAGGGCGTGGGGCTACACCTTC
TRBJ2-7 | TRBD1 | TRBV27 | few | CASKAGTGRYEQYF | TGTGCCAGCAAGGCCGGGACAGGGCGGTACGAGCAGTACTTC
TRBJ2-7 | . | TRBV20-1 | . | CSATTGQSSPEYF | TGCAGTGCTACTACCGGACAGTCATCACCGGAGTACTTC
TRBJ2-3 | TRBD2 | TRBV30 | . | CAWSVIAGPTDTQYF | TGTGCCTGGAGTGTTATAGCGGGACCCACAGATACGCAGTATTTT
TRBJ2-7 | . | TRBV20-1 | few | CSARVVGREGGIPSRDF | TGCAGTGCTAGAGTTGTAGGAAGGGAAGGCGGGATTCCCTCGCGGGACTTC
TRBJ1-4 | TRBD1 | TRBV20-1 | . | CSAKGGTGETNEKLFF | TGCAGTGCTAAGGGGGGGACAGGGGAAACTAATGAAAAACTGTTTTTT
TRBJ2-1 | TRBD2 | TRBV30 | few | CAWSKDTSGSVGNEQFF | TGTGCCTGGAGTAAGGATACTAGCGGGAGTGTAGGGAATGAGCAGTTCTTC
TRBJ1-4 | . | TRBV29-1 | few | CSVLGFDEKLFF | TGCAGCGTCCTGGGGTTTGATGAAAAACTGTTTTTT
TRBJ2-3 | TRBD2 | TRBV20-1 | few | CRGGGGTDTQYF | TGCAGGGGGGGGGGAGGCACAGATACGCAGTATTTT
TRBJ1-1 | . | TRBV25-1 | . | CASSEHRDHTEAFF | TGTGCCAGCAGTGAGCACAGGGATCACACTGAAGCTTTCTTT
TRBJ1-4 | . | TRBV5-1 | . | CASSWDGDNEKLFF | TGCGCCAGCAGCTGGGACGGGGACAATGAAAAACTGTTTTTT
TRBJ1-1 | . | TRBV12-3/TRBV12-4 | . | CASSFGRGNTEAFF | TGTGCCAGCAGTTTCGGCAGGGGTAACACTGAAGCTTTCTTT
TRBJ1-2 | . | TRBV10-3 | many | CAIKGPAGYGYTF | TGTGCCATCAAAGGACCGGCAGGGTATGGCTACACCTTC
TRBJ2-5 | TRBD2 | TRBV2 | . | CASSQGRAGLATPQYF | TGTGCCAGCAGTCAAGGCCGGGCGGGACTAGCCACCCCCCAGTACTTC
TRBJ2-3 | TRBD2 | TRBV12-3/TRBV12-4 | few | CASSRSGATDTQYF | TGTGCCAGCAGTCGTAGCGGGGCCACAGATACGCAGTATTTT
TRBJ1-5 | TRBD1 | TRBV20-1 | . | CSAKTGWSGQPQHF | TGCAGTGCCAAGACAGGGTGGTCAGGTCAGCCCCAGCATTTT
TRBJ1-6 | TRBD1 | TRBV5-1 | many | CASSLAPSSIQGNSPLHF | TGCGCCAGCAGCTTGGCCCCTAGTTCCATACAGGGGAACTCACCCCTCCACTTT
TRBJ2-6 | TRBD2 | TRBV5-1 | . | CASSPGLAGGPGGANVLTF | TGCGCCAGCAGCCCGGGACTAGCGGGAGGGCCGGGTGGGGCCAACGTCCTGACTTTC
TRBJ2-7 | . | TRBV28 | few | CASFRPGAYEQYF | TGTGCCAGCTTCCGTCCAGGGGCCTACGAGCAGTACTTC
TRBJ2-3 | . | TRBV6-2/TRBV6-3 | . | CASSYSTSRMTDTQYF | TGTGCCAGCAGTTACTCGACTAGTAGGATGACAGATACGCAGTATTTT
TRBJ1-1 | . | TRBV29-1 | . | CSAWDTGGTEAFF | TGCAGCGCTTGGGACACCGGGGGGACTGAAGCTTTCTTT
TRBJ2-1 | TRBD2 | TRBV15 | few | CATSRDLWASGTINEQFF | TGTGCCACCAGCAGAGATCTCTGGGCTAGCGGTACCATCAATGAGCAGTTCTTC
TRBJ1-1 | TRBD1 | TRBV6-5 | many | CASRSPGTGKVEAFF | TGTGCCAGCAGGTCCCCTGGGACAGGGAAAGTTGAAGCTTTCTTT
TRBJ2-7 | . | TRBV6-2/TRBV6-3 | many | CASSPEYMDRQYF | TGTGCCAGCAGCCCCGAGTATATGGACCGGCAGTACTTC
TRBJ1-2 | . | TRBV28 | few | CASSLGVAANYGYTF | TGTGCCAGCAGTTTGGGGGTGGCTGCTAACTATGGCTACACCTTC
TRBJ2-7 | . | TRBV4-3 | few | CASSQEVGRGTYEQYF | TGCGCCAGCAGCCAAGAGGTTGGCAGGGGGACTTACGAGCAGTACTTC
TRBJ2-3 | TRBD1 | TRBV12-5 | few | CASGTPPDRETDTQYF | TGTGCTAGTGGCACACCGCCAGACAGGGAAACAGATACGCAGTATTTT
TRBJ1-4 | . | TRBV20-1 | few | CSVIQGTSNEKLFF | TGCAGTGTTATCCAGGGGACCTCTAATGAAAAACTGTTTTTT
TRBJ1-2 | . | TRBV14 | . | CASSQDLQGRSYTF | TGTGCCAGCAGCCAAGATTTACAGGGAAGGAGCTACACCTTC
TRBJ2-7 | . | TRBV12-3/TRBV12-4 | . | CASSLVRGGSYEQYF | TGTGCCAGCAGTTTAGTCAGGGGGGGCTCCTACGAGCAGTACTTC
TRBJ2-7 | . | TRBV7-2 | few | CASSFSSTSGEQYF | TGTGCCAGCAGCTTCTCCTCGACGTCTGGGGAGCAGTACTTC
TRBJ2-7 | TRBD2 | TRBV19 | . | CASSVKRESYEQYF | TGTGCCAGTAGCGTGAAGCGGGAGTCCTACGAGCAGTACTTC
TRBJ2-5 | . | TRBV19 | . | CASSARGAGIETQYF | TGTGCCAGTAGTGCCCGGGGAGCAGGGATTGAGACCCAGTACTTC
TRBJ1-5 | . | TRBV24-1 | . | CATSGPPAVSRYSNQPQHF | TGTGCCACCAGTGGCCCCCCCGCGGTGTCTAGATATAGCAATCAGCCCCAGCATTTT
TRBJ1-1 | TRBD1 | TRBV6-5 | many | CASSTRQGGTEAFF | TGTGCCAGCAGTACAAGACAGGGAGGCACTGAAGCTTTCTTT
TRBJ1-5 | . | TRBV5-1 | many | CASSPDSSQPQHF | TGCGCCAGCAGCCCTGACTCCTCCCAGCCCCAGCATTTT
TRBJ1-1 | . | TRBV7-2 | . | CASSPRLNTEAFF | TGTGCCAGCAGCCCACGGTTGAACACTGAAGCTTTCTTT
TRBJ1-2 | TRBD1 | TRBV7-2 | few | CASTRQGGSDGYTF | TGTGCCAGCACGCGACAGGGGGGAAGTGATGGCTACACCTTC
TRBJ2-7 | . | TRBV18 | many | CASSPQTDSYEQYF | TGTGCCAGCTCACCACAGACGGACTCCTACGAGCAGTACTTC
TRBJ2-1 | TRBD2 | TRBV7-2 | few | CASSFSSGTSFSYNEQFF | TGTGCCAGCAGCTTCTCCAGCGGGACTTCCTTCTCCTACAATGAGCAGTTCTTC
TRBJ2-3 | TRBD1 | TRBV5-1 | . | CASKTGTAPDTQYF | TGCGCCAGCAAGACCGGGACAGCCCCAGATACGCAGTATTTT
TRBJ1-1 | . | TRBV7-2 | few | CASSFRGESNTEAFF | TGTGCCAGCAGCTTCCGAGGGGAGTCGAACACTGAAGCTTTCTTT
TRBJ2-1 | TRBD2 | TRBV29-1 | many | CSVGGGTYNEQFF | TGCAGCGTTGGCGGGGGGACCTACAATGAGCAGTTCTTC